These 30 T cell receptor beta chains came from one sample sequenced in a study of response to subunit inactivated influenza vaccine. TCRdb reprocessed the RT-PCR reads with MiXCR, giving one entry per CDR3 protein. The sample gives hundreds of thousands of distinct CDR3 sequences, roughly 25% of which show up once; approximately 2% is in the top ten. The sequencing used CD4+ T cells sorted from PBMCs, collected approximately 5 days after vaccination. The receptor source for this set is a man in his forties or fifties who received an inactivated influenza vaccine.

This clonotype was picked up a small number of times. The J gene is TRBJ1-1, the V gene TRBV18, with unresolved D. Germline V gives CDR1 KGHSH, CDR2 LQKENI. V was shortened by 0 bases and J by 5 bases, with 10 bases between the two germline ends. This CDR3 has 14 amino acids. The CDR3 DNA reads as TGTGCCAGCTCACCACCTTCGGGTATGACTGAAGCTTTCTTT. Amino acid sequence: CASSPPSGMTEAFF.

The chain employs TRBV7-6 and TRBJ2-5; no clear D. Germline V CDR1 and CDR2: SGHVS, FNYEAQ. This CDR3 has 13 amino acids. The V and J ends lost 5 bases and 4 bases respectively, with 11 bases between them. CDR3 coding DNA: TGTGCCAGCAGCCGTCTTAATATAGAGACCCAGTACTTC. It is translated as CASSRLNIETQYF.

The rearrangement joins TRBV7-9 to TRBJ2-7, with a possible D match to TRBD2 (6 bases). Germline values: CDR1 SEHNR, CDR2 FQNEAQ (reference sequence). V lost 6 bases to trimming and J lost 0 bases, with 12 bases between them. The CDR3 spans 14 residues. The CDR3 region has the DNA TGTGCCAGCAGTTCCGGGACTTACTCCTACGAGCAGTACTTC. Its translation is CASSSGTYSYEQYF.

This clonotype was observed many times. The chain joins TRBV20-1 to TRBJ2-1; TRBD1 matches 8 bases. CDR1 and CDR2 from the germline V gene are DFQATT and SNEGSKA (reference sequence). J lost 7 bases, V lost 7 bases, and 9 bases had no gene match. CDR3 length equals 13 residues. The CDR3 is CSVPSDRENEQFF. As DNA, the CDR3 is TGCAGTGTTCCGTCGGACAGGGAGAATGAGCAGTTCTTC.

The rearrangement links TRBV24-1 to TRBJ2-1, with D unresolved. This CDR3 comprises 15 residues. CDR1 is KGHDR and CDR2 is SFDVKD in the germline V gene. V shed 4 bases and J shed 2 bases, with 11 bases lying between them. CDR3 residues: CATSDPARAYNEQFF. The CDR3 coding sequence is TGTGCCACCAGTGACCCGGCCCGGGCCTACAATGAGCAGTTCTTC.

This CDR3 is CAISENRVDEQYF. The DNA for the CDR3 is TGTGCCATCAGTGAAAACAGGGTGGACGAGCAGTACTTC. The genes are TRBV10-3 and TRBJ2-7, with D possibly matching TRBD1 (6 bases). V lost 3 bases, J lost 5 bases, and 11 bases lay in between. Germline V gene sequence: CDR1 ENHRY, CDR2 SYGVKD. The length of the CDR3 is 13 residues.

The chain joins TRBV6-5 to TRBJ2-2; D is unresolved. V lost 0 bases and J 3 bases, leaving 5 bases between the germline ends. The CDR3 consists of 14 residues. From germline, CDR1 is MNHEY and CDR2 SVGAGI. The CDR3 region is CASSYSIHTGELFF. The CDR3, as DNA: TGTGCCAGCAGTTACTCGATTCACACCGGGGAGCTGTTTTTT.

V and J are TRBV4-1 and TRBJ2-1; D gene unclear. The CDR3 consists of 16 residues. V shed 4 bases and J shed 0 bases, with 13 bases lying between them. The germline gives CDR1 MGHRA, CDR2 YSYEKL. CDR3 region: CASSPDSSFSYNEQFF. The CDR3, as DNA: TGCGCCAGCAGCCCAGACTCTTCATTCTCCTACAATGAGCAGTTCTTC.

This clonotype was seen a handful of times. This sequence joins TRBV9 and TRBJ2-1; D gene ambiguous. The V gene lost 2 bases and the J gene lost 8 bases, with 17 bases spanning the gap. The CDR3 totals 15 residues. Germline CDR1 and CDR2: SGDLS and YYNGEE. The CDR3 sequence is CASSVGSTAGDEQFF. CDR3 coding DNA: TGTGCCAGCAGCGTCGGGTCCACGGCAGGCGATGAGCAGTTCTTC.

V and J are TRBV24-1 and TRBJ2-1; D ambiguous. Germline V gene data show CDR1 as KGHDR and CDR2 as SFDVKD. Trimming removed 7 bases at V and 7 bases at J, with 7 bases between. The length of the CDR3 is 11 residues. The CDR3: CATRGGNEQFF. The DNA for the CDR3 is TGTGCCACCAGGGGTGGAAATGAGCAGTTCTTC.

J is TRBJ2-6 and V is TRBV3-1, with D perhaps being TRBD1 or TRBD2 (5 bases each). This CDR3 is built from 17 residues. With 4 bases removed from V and 0 bases from J, the gap between germline ends came to 13 bases. CDR1 is LGHDT and CDR2 is YNNKEL in the germline V gene (reference sequence). This CDR3 reads CASSLGTSSSGANVLTF. The DNA for the CDR3 is TGTGCCAGCAGCCTTGGGACCTCGAGCTCTGGGGCCAACGTCCTGACTTTC.

This chain joins TRBV11-1 and TRBJ1-6; D might be TRBD1 (6 bases). The germline V gene has CDR1 SGHAT and CDR2 FQDESV (reference sequence). The CDR3 is 13 residues long. V was trimmed by 5 bases and J by 8 bases, leaving 10 bases between them. DNA of the CDR3: TGTGCCAGCAGCCACAGGGCTGATTCACCCCTCCACTTT. This codes for CASSHRADSPLHF.

This clonotype was found a few times. J is TRBJ1-1 and V is TRBV30; no clear D. V was cut by 3 bases and J by 6 bases, with 17 bases left in between. The CDR3 has 14 residues. Germline CDR1 is GTSNPN and CDR2 is SVGIG (reference sequence). DNA for the CDR3: TGTGCCTGGAGCGGAATGGGGTTCTCGGCTGAAGCTTTCTTT. This gives the protein CAWSGMGFSAEAFF.

The CDR3 DNA is TGTGCCAGCAGCAAAGCCCCTCCAGCGGGTAGGCAGTTCTTC. Translating it yields CASSKAPPAGRQFF. The V call is TRBV21-1, the J call TRBJ2-1; the tabulated D call, TRBD2, remains unverified against the DNA. TRBV21-1 is annotated as a pseudogene. This CDR3 contains 14 residues.

This clonotype was seen a handful of times. This chain links TRBV5-6 with TRBJ2-1; 8 bases fit TRBD2. Germline CDR1 SGHDT, CDR2 YYEEEE. Trimming cost V 6 bases and J 4 bases; bases outside gene matches: 6. The CDR3 contains 14 residues. The CDR3 loop is CASKRELLYNEQFF. The CDR3 bases are TGTGCCAGCAAGCGGGAGTTGTTGTACAATGAGCAGTTCTTC.

This clonotype was counted ten times or more. J is TRBJ1-5 and V is TRBV4-1; unclear D gene. Germline CDR1 and CDR2: MGHRA and YSYEKL. V was clipped by 1 base and J by 1 base, with 5 bases between them. The CDR3 is 14 amino acids. The CDR3 nucleotides are TGCGCCAGCAGCCAAGGACACAGCAATCAGCCCCAGCATTTT. It encodes CASSQGHSNQPQHF.

About this clonotype itself: One end of the junction fails to match germline, which may point to a read error. This chain joins TRBV6-5 and TRBJ2-1; 7 nucleotides match TRBD1. The CDR3 has 12 residues. Per germline, CDR1 MNHEY and CDR2 SVGAGI. CDR3 protein: CASRGQSNEQSF. The CDR3 DNA reads TGTGCCAGCAGGGGACAGTCCAATGAGCAGTCCTTC.

This clonotype was found a few times. The V call is TRBV7-2, the J call TRBJ1-2; maybe TRBD1 (6 bases). The ends were cut back, 5 bases at V and 6 bases at J, with 13 bases in the middle. The germline CDR1 and CDR2 sequences are SGHTA and FQGNSA. The CDR3 is 13 residues long. CDR3 sequence reads: CASSHGTGNGYTF. CDR3 coding DNA: TGTGCCAGCAGCCATGGTACAGGGAATGGCTACACCTTC.

This clonotype has more than one count but fewer than ten. This chain uses TRBV7-9 with TRBJ2-7; D possibly uses TRBD1 or TRBD2 (5 bases each). Germline assignment: CDR1 SEHNR and CDR2 FQNEAQ (reference sequence). This CDR3 has 14 amino acids. Trimming shortened V by 5 bases and J by 4 bases, and 15 bases separated the two germline ends. CDR3 protein: CASSPGAGLYEQYF. CDR3 coding DNA: TGTGCCAGCAGCCCCGGGGCAGGGCTTTACGAGCAGTACTTC. The full variable domain, rest sourced from reference TRBV7-9 and TRBJ2-7, is DTGVSQNPRHKITKRGQNVTFRCDPISEHNRLYWYRQTLGQGPEFLTYFQNEAQLEKSRLLSDRFSAERPKGSFSTLEIQRTEQGDSAMYLCASSPGAGLYEQYFGPGTRLTVT.

In this sample, this clonotype turned up many times. The genes are TRBV5-5 and TRBJ1-5; perhaps TRBD1 as D (6 bases). V dropped 4 bases and J dropped 6 bases, with 17 bases sitting between them. In germline, CDR1 is SGHKS, CDR2 YYEKEE (reference sequence). The CDR3 is 15 residues long. The CDR3 DNA sequence: TGTGCCAGCAGCACAAATACAGGGTACGGTCAGCCCCAGCATTTT. This gives the protein CASSTNTGYGQPQHF. Looking up the rest from reference TRBV5-5 and TRBJ1-5 gives the full variable domain: DAGVTQSPTHLIKTRGQQVTLRCSPISGHKSVSWYQQVLGQGPQFIFQYYEKEERGRGNFPDRFSARQFPNYSSELNVNALLLGDSALYLCASSTNTGYGQPQHFGDGTRLSIL.

The genes are TRBV27 and TRBJ2-7; possibly TRBD2 for D (6 bases). CDR1 and CDR2 from the germline V gene are MNHEY and SMNVEV (reference sequence). V lost 6 bases to trimming and J lost 6 bases, with 12 bases between them. The CDR3 covers 12 residues. In DNA form, the CDR3 reads TGTGCCAGCAGCACAGTCGGGAGCGAGCAGTACTTC. Translation gives CASSTVGSEQYF.

This clonotype was detected many times. The chain employs TRBV20-1 and TRBJ2-3, with D perhaps matching TRBD1 (5 bases). Trimming took 0 bases from V and 6 from J, leaving 16 bases between them. Germline loops: CDR1 DFQATT, CDR2 SNEGSKA (reference sequence). CDR3 length: 15 residues. The CDR3 coding sequence is TGCAGTGCTAGAGATTACCAGGGAATGGGGGATACGCAGTATTTT. Amino acid sequence: CSARDYQGMGDTQYF.

Ten or more counts support this clonotype. This chain connects TRBV20-1 to TRBJ2-7; D is possibly TRBD2 (7 bases). The CDR3 is made up of 14 amino acids. The ends were cut back, 0 bases at V and 5 bases at J, with 14 bases in the middle. CDR1 is DFQATT, CDR2 SNEGSKA, per germline (reference sequence). DNA of the CDR3: TGCAGTGCTAGAGATCTGAGGGGGGGCGACGAGCAGTACTTC. Encoded protein: CSARDLRGGDEQYF.

This chain connects TRBV29-1 to TRBJ2-3; D call uncertain. The CDR3 spans 16 residues. The germline gives CDR1 SQVTM, CDR2 ANQGSEA. The V gene lost 4 bases and the J gene lost 0 bases, with 17 bases spanning the gap. This CDR3 is CSVGFFEWFSTDTQYF. The CDR3 nucleotides are TGCAGCGTTGGATTTTTTGAGTGGTTTAGCACAGATACGCAGTATTTT.

V is TRBV5-5 and J is TRBJ1-6; TRBD1 might be the D (5 bases). The CDR3 covers 17 residues. The germline V gene has CDR1 SGHKS and CDR2 YYEKEE (reference sequence). Trimming took off 1 base at V and 8 bases at J, with 19 bases between the two ends. CDR3: CASSLWSYRDGDSPLHF. Written as DNA, the CDR3 is TGTGCCAGCAGCTTGTGGTCGTATAGGGACGGAGATTCACCCCTCCACTTT.

The chain uses TRBV5-1 and TRBJ1-1; tentative D call: TRBD1 (5 bases). There are 16 residues in the CDR3. Germline CDR1 is SGHRS and CDR2 is YFSETQ. Trimming removed 7 bases from V and 4 bases from J, with 23 bases in between. The CDR3 nucleotides read TGCGCCAGCGTCCTAGCGGAGGTTGGGGGGACCACTGAAGCTTTCTTT. Protein: CASVLAEVGGTTEAFF. The full variable domain, its missing parts supplied by reference TRBV5-1 and TRBJ1-1, is KAGVTQTPRYLIKTRGQQVTLSCSPISGHRSVSWYQQTPGQGLQFLFEYFSETQRNKGNFPGRFSGRQFSNSRSEMNVSTLELGDSALYLCASVLAEVGGTTEAFFGQGTRLTVV.

This clonotype was recorded a few times. The genes are TRBV6-2 or TRBV6-3 and TRBJ2-7, with unresolved D. This CDR3 contains 12 residues. Germline lookup yields CDR1 MNHEY and CDR2 SVGEGT. The germline V and J ends were trimmed by 6 bases and 3 bases, with 9 bases remaining between them. CDR3 loop: CASSDAIYEQYF. Here the CDR3 DNA reads TGTGCCAGCAGCGACGCTATCTACGAGCAGTACTTC.

The chain couples TRBV6-1 to TRBJ1-1; D ambiguous. CDR3 length: 13 residues. V dropped 2 bases and J dropped 3 bases, with 7 bases sitting between them. The germline gives CDR1 MNHNS, CDR2 SASEGT. The CDR3 DNA sequence: TGTGCCAGCAGTGAACGGGAAGACACTGAAGCTTTCTTT. This codes for CASSEREDTEAFF.

This clonotype was detected only a few times. V usage is TRBV29-1 and J usage is TRBJ2-7; weak D call: TRBD1 (6 bases). This CDR3 is 13 amino acids long. With 6 bases removed from V and 6 bases from J, the gap between germline ends came to 18 bases. CDR1 is SQVTM and CDR2 is ANQGSEA in the germline V gene. In DNA, the CDR3 is TGCAGCGTATGGGGAACAGGGCTGGGCGAGCAGTACTTC. This sequence encodes CSVWGTGLGEQYF.

This clonotype appeared many times. At one boundary the junction diverges from the germline segment, which might be a read error. J is TRBJ2-7 and V is TRBV5-1; TRBD1 is a possible D gene (6 bases). Germline CDR1 SGHRS, CDR2 YFSETQ. CDR3 length: 14 residues. CDR3 loop: CASSLGQSSYEQYF. In DNA form, the CDR3 reads TGTGCCAGCAGTCTCGGACAGTCCTCCTACGAGCAGTACTTC.